This TCR beta chain is drawn from a study of blood T cell repertoires in COVID-19. The wider study: From the United States, Italy and Spain came samples of acute and convalescent COVID-19. Sample material is recorded as cDNA or gDNA derived from T cells, B-cell-depleted T cells, or PBMCs.

Source study methods: Nucleated cell number was recorded as an estimate derived from reference gene primer amplification. Some clones are missing from TCRdb's copy, which holds only in-frame ones; the method was immunoSEQ multiplex PCR. The V and J calls and the clone size are those of that table, but D and trimming were determined from the DNA. The profile covers around 160,000 clones, with roughly 90% appearing a single time and approximately 1.2% taken by the ten largest. The CDR3 length is 16 residues. Germline V lookup: CDR1 MDHEN, CDR2 SYDVKM. V was shortened by 1 base and J by 4 bases, with 16 bases between the two germline ends. In assigning cohorts, the study relied on participant-reported clinical history.

The receptor's source is a woman in her twenties or thirties with acute COVID-19. Sequenced input: PBMCs or T cells enriched from blood (not recorded which). The rearrangement links TRBV28 to TRBJ1-1, with D possibly matching TRBD1 (5 bases). The CDR3 region is CASSLYGGTEGTEAFF. DNA for the CDR3: TGTGCCAGCAGTTTATACGGGGGGACGGAGGGCACTGAAGCTTTCTTT. The complete variable domain, with remaining parts taken from reference TRBV28 and TRBJ1-1, reads DVKVTQSSRYLVKRTGEKVFLECVQDMDHENMFWYRQDPGLGLRLIYFSYDVKMKEKGDIPEGYSVSREKKERFSLILESASTNQTSMYLCASSLYGGTEGTEAFFGQGTRLTVV.